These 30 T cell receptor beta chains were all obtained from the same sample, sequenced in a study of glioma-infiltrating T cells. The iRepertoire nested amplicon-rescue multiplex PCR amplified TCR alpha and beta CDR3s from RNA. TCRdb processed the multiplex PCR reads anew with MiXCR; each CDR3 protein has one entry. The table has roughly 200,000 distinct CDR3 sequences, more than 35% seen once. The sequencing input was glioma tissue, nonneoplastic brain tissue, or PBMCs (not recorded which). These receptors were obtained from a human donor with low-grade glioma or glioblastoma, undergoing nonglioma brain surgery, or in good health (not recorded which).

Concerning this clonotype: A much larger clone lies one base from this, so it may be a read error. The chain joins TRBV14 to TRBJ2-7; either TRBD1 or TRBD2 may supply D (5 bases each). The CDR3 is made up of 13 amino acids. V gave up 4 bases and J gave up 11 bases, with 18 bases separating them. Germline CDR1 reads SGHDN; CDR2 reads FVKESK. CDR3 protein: CASSRFTLGEKYF. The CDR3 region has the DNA TGTGCCAGCAGCCGCTTCACCCTGGGGGAGAAGTACTTC.

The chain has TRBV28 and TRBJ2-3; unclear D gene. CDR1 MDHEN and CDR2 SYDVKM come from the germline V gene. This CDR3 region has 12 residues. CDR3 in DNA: TGTGTTAGCAGTCAAGCTTGGGATACGCAGTATTTT. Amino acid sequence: CVSSQAWDTQYF.

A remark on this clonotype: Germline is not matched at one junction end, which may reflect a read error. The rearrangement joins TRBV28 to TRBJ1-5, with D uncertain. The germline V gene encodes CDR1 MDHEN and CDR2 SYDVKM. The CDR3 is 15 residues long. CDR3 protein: CDSRPVWTDNQPQHF. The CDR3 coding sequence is TGTGACAGCAGACCCGTTTGGACGGACAATCAGCCCCAGCATTTT.

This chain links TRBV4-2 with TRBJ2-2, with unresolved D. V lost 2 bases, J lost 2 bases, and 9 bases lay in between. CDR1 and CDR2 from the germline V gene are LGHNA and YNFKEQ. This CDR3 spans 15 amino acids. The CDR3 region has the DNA TGTGCCAGCAGCCAAAATCGACCTAACACCGGGGAGCTGTTTTTT. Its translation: CASSQNRPNTGELFF.

The CDR3 nucleotides are TGTGCCAGCAGGCCGACTAGCGGGGTCTCCAGAGATACGCAGTATTTT. Its translation is CASRPTSGVSRDTQYF. The chain links TRBV5-4 to TRBJ2-3; 11 bases fit TRBD2. Trimming took 5 bases from V and 5 from J; bases not matched to a gene: 10. The CDR3 contains 16 residues. CDR1 is SGHNT and CDR2 is YYREEE in the germline V gene (reference sequence).

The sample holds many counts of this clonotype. CDR3 nucleotide sequence: TGTGCCACCAGCAGAGACCTGGGACAGCGGGAGCAGTACTTC. The encoded protein is CATSRDLGQREQYF. The chain uses TRBV15 and TRBJ2-7, with TRBD1 identical over 7 bases. V was clipped by 0 bases and J by 7 bases; unmatched bases: 6. Germline CDR1 and CDR2: LNHNV and YYDKDF (reference sequence). This CDR3 region has 14 residues.

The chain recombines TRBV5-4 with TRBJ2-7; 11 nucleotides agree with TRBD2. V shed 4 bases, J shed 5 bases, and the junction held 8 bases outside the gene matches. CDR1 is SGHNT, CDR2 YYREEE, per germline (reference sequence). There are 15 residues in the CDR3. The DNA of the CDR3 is TGTGCCAGCAGCCTTACTAGCGGGAGAACCCACGAGCAGTACTTC. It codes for CASSLTSGRTHEQYF.

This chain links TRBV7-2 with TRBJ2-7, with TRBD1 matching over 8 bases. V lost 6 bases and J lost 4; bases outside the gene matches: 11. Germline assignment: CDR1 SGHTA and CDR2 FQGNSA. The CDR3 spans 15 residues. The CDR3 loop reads CASSSRTGRLYEQYF. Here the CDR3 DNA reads TGTGCCAGCAGTTCACGGACAGGGAGGCTTTACGAGCAGTACTTC.

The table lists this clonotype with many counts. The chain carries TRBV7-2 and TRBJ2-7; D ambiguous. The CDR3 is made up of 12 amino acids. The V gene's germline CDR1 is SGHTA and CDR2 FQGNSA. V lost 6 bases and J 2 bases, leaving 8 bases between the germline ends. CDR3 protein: CASRKETYEQYF. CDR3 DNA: TGTGCCAGCAGGAAAGAAACCTACGAGCAGTACTTC.

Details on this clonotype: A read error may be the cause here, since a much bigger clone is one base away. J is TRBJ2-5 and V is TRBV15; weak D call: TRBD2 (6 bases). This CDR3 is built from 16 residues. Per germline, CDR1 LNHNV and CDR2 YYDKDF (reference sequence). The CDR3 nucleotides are TGTGCCACCAACAGAGGAGGGGCGGAGTACCAAGAGACCCAGTACTTC. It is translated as CATNRGGAEYQETQYF.

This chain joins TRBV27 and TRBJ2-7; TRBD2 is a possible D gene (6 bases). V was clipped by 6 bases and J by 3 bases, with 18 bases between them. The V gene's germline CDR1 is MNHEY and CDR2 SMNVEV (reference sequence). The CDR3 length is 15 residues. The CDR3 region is CASSPRLEALYEQYF. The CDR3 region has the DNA TGTGCCAGCAGCCCACGACTAGAAGCCCTCTACGAGCAGTACTTC.

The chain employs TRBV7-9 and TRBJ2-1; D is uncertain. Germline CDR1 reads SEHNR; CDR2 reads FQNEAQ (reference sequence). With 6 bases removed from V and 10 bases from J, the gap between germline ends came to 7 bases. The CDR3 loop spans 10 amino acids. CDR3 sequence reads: CASRIYEQFF. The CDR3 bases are TGTGCCAGCAGAATCTACGAGCAGTTCTTC.

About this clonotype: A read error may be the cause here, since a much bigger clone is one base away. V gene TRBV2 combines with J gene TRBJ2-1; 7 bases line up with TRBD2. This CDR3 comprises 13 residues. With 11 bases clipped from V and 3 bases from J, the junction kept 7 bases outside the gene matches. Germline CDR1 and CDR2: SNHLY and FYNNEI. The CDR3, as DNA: TGTGCCCCGGGGCTAGCGGACTACAATGAGCAGTTCTTC. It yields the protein CAPGLADYNEQFF. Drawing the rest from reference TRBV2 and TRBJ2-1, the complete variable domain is EPEVTQTPSHQVTQMGQEVILRCVPISNHLYFYWYRQILGQKVEFLVSFYNNEISEKSEIFDDQFSVERPDGSNFTLKIRSTKLEDSAMYFCAPGLADYNEQFFGPGTRLTVL.

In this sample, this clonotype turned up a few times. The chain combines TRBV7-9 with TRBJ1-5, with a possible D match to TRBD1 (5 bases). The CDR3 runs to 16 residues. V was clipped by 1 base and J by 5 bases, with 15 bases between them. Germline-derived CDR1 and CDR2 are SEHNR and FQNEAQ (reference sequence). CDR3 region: CASSLGTSRDYQPQHF. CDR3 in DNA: TGTGCCAGCAGCTTAGGGACTAGTAGGGACTATCAGCCCCAGCATTTT.

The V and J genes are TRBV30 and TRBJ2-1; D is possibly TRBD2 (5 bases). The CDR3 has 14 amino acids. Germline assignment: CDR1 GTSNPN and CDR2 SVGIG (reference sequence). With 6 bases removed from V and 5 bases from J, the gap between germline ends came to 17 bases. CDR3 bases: TGTGCCTGCCTACCTAGAGGGAAGAACAATGAGCAGTTCTTC. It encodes CACLPRGKNNEQFF.

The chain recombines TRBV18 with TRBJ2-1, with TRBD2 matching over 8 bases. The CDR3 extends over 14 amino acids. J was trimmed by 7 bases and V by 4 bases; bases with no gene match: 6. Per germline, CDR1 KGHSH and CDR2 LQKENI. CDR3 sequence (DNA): TGTGCCAGCTCACAAAAGCGGGAGTTAAATGAGCAGTTCTTC. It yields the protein CASSQKRELNEQFF.

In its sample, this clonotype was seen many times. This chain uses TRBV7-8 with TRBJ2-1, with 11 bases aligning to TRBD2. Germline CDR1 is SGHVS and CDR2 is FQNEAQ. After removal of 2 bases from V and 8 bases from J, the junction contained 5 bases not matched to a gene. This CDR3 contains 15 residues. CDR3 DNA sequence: TGTGCCAGCAGCTTAACTAGCGGGAGCGCCGATGAGCAGTTCTTC. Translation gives CASSLTSGSADEQFF.

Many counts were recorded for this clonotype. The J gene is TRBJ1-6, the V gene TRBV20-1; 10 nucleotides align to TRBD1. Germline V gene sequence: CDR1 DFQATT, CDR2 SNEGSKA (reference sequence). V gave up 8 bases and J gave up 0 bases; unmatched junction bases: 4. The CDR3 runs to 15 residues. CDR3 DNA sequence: TGCAGTCTTCGGACAGGGGGCTCCTATAATTCACCCCTCCACTTT. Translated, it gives CSLRTGGSYNSPLHF.

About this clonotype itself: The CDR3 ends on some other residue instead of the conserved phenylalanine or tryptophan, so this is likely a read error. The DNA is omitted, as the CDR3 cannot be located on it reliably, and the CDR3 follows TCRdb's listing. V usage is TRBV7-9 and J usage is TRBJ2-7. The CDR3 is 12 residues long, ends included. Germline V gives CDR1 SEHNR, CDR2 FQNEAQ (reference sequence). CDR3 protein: CASSQYPYERYL.

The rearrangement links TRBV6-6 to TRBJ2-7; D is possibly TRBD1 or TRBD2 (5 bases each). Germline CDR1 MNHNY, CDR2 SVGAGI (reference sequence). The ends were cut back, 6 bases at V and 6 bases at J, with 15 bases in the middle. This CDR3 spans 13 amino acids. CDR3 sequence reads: CASSLGPPSEQYF. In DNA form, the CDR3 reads TGTGCCAGCAGCTTGGGACCCCCCTCCGAGCAGTACTTC.

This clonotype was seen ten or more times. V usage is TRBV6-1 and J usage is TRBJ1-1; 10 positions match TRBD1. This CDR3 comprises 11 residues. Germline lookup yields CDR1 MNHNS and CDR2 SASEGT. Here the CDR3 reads CESRDRGSAFF. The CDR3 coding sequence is TGTGAAAGCCGGGACAGGGGTTCTGCTTTCTTT.

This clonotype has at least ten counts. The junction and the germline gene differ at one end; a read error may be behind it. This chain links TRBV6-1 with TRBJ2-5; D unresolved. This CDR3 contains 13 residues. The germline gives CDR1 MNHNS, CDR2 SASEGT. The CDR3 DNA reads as TGTGCCATCAGTGGCGGAACACGAGAGACCCAGTACTTC. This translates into CAISGGTRETQYF.

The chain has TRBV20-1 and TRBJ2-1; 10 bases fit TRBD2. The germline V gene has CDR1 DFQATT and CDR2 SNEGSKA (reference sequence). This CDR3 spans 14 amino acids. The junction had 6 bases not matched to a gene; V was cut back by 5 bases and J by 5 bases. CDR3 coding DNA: TGCAGTGCTCCGATAGCGGGGGGAGACAATGAGCAGTTCTTC. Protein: CSAPIAGGDNEQFF.

The CDR3 DNA reads TGTGCCAGCAATGCTAGCTCCGTCGGCCAGCAGTTCTTC. Translated, it gives CASNASSVGQQFF. This sequence joins TRBV6-2 or TRBV6-3 and TRBJ2-1, with a tentative D call TRBD2 (5 bases). The CDR3 covers 13 residues. The V gene lost 7 bases and the J gene lost 11 bases, with 18 bases spanning the gap. Germline V gene lookup returns CDR1 MNHEY and CDR2 SVGEGT.

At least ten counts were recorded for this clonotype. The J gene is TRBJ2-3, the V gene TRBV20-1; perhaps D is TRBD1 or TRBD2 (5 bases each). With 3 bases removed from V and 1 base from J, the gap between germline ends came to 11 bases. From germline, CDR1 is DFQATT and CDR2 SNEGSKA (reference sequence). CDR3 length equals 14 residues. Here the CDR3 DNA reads TGCAGTGCTAGGATGGGGGAAGGCACAGATACGCAGTATTTT. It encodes CSARMGEGTDTQYF.

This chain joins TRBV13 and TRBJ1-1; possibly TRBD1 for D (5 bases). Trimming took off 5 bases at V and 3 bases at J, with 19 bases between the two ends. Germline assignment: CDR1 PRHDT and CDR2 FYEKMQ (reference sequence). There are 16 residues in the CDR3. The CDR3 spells CASSRSKGFLDTEAFF. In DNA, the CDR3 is TGTGCCAGCAGCCGGTCTAAGGGGTTCTTGGACACTGAAGCTTTCTTT.

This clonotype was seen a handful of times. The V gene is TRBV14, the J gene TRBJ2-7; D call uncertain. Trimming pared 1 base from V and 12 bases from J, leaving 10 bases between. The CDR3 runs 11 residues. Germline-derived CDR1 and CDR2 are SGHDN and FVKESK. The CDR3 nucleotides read TGTGCCAGCAGCCAAGTCGGCCCCTGGTACTTC. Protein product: CASSQVGPWYF.

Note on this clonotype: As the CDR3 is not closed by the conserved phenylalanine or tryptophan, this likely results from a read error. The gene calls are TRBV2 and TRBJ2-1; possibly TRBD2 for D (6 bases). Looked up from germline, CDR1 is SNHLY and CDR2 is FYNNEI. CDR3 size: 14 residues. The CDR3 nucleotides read TGTGCCGGCAGTGAAACTAGCCTAGACAATGAGCAGTTCCTC. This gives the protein CAGSETSLDNEQFL.

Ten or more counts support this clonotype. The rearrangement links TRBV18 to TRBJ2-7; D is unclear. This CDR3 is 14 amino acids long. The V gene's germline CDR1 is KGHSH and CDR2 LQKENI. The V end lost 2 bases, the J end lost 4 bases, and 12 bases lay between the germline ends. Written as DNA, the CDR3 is TGTGCCAGCTCACCAGTTACAAGGGAATACGAGCAGTACTTC. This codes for CASSPVTREYEQYF.

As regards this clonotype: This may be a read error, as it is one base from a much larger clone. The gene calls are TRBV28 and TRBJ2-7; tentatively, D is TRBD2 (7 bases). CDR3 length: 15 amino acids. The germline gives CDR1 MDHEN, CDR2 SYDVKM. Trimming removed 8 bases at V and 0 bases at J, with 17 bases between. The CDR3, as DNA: TGTGCCAGCGGGGAGGGACATGTACTCTCCTACGAGCAGTACTTC. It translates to CASGEGHVLSYEQYF. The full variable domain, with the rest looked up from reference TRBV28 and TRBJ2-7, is DVKVTQSSRYLVKRTGEKVFLECVQDMDHENMFWYRQDPGLGLRLIYFSYDVKMKEKGDIPEGYSVSREKKERFSLILESASTNQTSMYLCASGEGHVLSYEQYFGPGTRLTVT.